This TCR beta chain was documented in a study of T cell changes during pregnancy in multiple sclerosis. Sequencing used immunoSEQ multiplex PCR; TCRdb keeps in-frame clones, though not all of them. The sample shows tens of thousands of clones, 89% of them seen only once. With V trimmed by 6 bases and J by 1 base, 2 bases remained unmatched. Per the germline V gene, CDR1 is SQVTM and CDR2 is ANQGSEA. The CDR3 length is 13 residues. The sequenced sample was CD4+ T cells from peripheral blood mononuclear cells, obtained in the first trimester of pregnancy. This receptor was obtained from a female donor with multiple sclerosis, enrolled in a pregnancy study. The chain couples TRBV29-1 to TRBJ1-1; TRBD1 agrees at 10 bases. The CDR3 reads CSVRTGGNTEAFF. The CDR3 region has the DNA TGCAGCGTGAGGACAGGGGGGAACACTGAAGCTTTCTTT.